Given below is one T cell receptor beta chain in context. This clonotype was picked up many times. The antigen it recognizes is unknown. No base quality values were provided; no much bigger clone lies one nucleotide off. The data derive from a study of regulatory T cells in long-lasting Graves disease (dated by TCRdb to the early 2020s). For the study in its entirety: Persistent Graves' disease was defined as antithyroid drug treatment for over 5 years with persistently positive TSH receptor autoantibodies. Peripheral blood TCR sequencing and RNA sequencing compared persistent Graves' disease patients with newly diagnosed Graves' disease patients. The study was conducted in China and was registered as a clinical trial. A total of approximately 35 samples underwent TCR sequencing: around 13 from persistent and approximately 20 from newly diagnosed Graves' disease patients. On average, persistent Graves' disease patients in the clinical cohort had been on antithyroid drugs for approximately 10 years.

From the cysteine through the phenylalanine, the CDR3 covers 12 amino acids. Only CDR3 DNA is held: 36 bases, read in frame from base 1. Based on the germline V gene, the CDR1 and CDR2 sequences are SGHAT and FQNNGV. The junction carries 7 bases between V and J, which are trimmed by 4 bases and 4 bases respectively. Taken with the paper, the label for time point translates to: persistent/refractory GD, antithyroid drugs over 5 years with positive TRAb. RNA was extracted from PBMCs in TRIzol for both TCR sequencing and RNA sequencing. The diagnosis of Graves' disease was made according to American Thyroid Association guidelines. Patients for the study were recruited at an endocrinology department in Xi'an, China. From each patient, about 9 milliliters of peripheral blood was collected into an EDTA anticoagulant tube. Ficoll Paque Plus density gradient separation was used to isolate PBMCs, and no further T cell sorting was performed. An Agilent 2100 Bioanalyzer and agarose gel were used to check RNA quality, and a NanoDrop 2000 was used to measure RNA concentration.

Library creation used multiplex PCR. The sample was run on an Illumina HiSeq 4000. TCR beta libraries were built with iRepertoire HTBI primers and Arm-PCR amplification of CDR3 regions. Gel purification was performed on PCR products prior to sequencing. The source study handled its data this way. Across samples, 55 to 80 TRBV and roughly 15 TRBJ segments were identified and used for gene usage analysis of CDR3 amino acid clonotypes. COPE and FqMerger were used to merge filtered high-quality paired reads into contigs. BLAST was used to align contigs to the IMGT TRBV, TRBD and TRBJ reference genes, and CDR3 was defined following IMGT. Highly expanded clones were defined as clonotypes with a frequency above 0.1%. Repertoire diversity was measured by Shannon entropy, and V-J evenness by the Gini coefficient. Public clonotypes were defined as clonotypes shared by more than one individual. In-frame beta chains were kept once TCRdb had trimmed the public reads at Q25 with fastp and called clones with MiXCR. Every distinct CDR3 protein forms one entry, paired with its most common genes and DNA. TCRdb's processing, not the authors' own work, is the source of the V and J calls. For this sample there are 310,000 or so distinct CDR3 sequences; 20% to 25% appear just once. Of the sample, about 56% is held by the ten largest clones.

Here is what the overall study found, with its caveats: Peripheral blood alone was examined, since thyroid tissue, which constituted the primary lesion, could not be accessed. Lower TCR Shannon entropy and fewer highly expanded clones were observed in persistent Graves' disease patients than in newly diagnosed patients, which suggested clonal expansion. Persistent patients shared more public clonotypes among themselves (more than 2,500) than newly diagnosed patients did (over 900). As a limitation, the authors acknowledged that the small sample size may reduce accuracy. Only the TCR beta chain was sequenced and analyzed. Persistent disease showed preferential use of TRBV28, TRBJ1-2 and TRBJ2-5, whereas newly diagnosed disease favored TRBV20-1 and TRBJ2-1.

Sequences were derived from peripheral blood mononuclear cells (PBMCs), sampled when the disease was refractory, from a patient treated with antithyroid drugs. This receptor chain uses TRBV11-2 and TRBJ2-5, with no confidently assigned D gene. The clonotype originates from a female donor with Graves disease. The DNA sequence follows: TGTGCCAGCAGCTCGTCGGGAGAGACCCAGTACTTC. It encodes CASSSSGETQYF. Outside the CDR3, residues come from the reference TRBV11-2 and TRBJ2-5 proteins, so the full variable domain is: EAGVAQSPRYKIIEKRQSVAFWCNPISGHATLYWYQQILGQGPKLLIQFQNNGVVDDSQLPKDRFSAERLKGVDSTLKIQPAKLEDSAVYLCASSSSGETQYFGPGTRLLVL.